This T cell receptor beta chain emerged from a study of blood T cell repertoires in COVID-19. In the study overall: PBMCs, B-cell-depleted T cells, or T cells were the source of the cDNA or gDNA that made up the material.

There are 13 residues in the CDR3. V gave up 6 bases and J gave up 5 bases; unmatched junction bases: 6. Per germline, CDR1 MDHEN and CDR2 SYDVKM. Libraries were prepared by immunoSEQ multiplex PCR; TCRdb keeps only in-frame clonotypes and omits some of them. This sample has around 190,000 clones, with roughly four fifths found just once. The TCR originated in a woman aged 50 to 60 with acute or convalescent COVID-19. The chain recombines TRBV28 with TRBJ2-5, with 7 bases lining up with TRBD2. Input material: peripheral blood. The CDR3 spells CASRVGGGETQYF. DNA of the CDR3: TGTGCCAGCAGGGTTGGGGGAGGGGAGACCCAGTACTTC.